The next 23 T cell receptor beta chains were all read from a single sample in a study of cytomegalovirus exposure and HLA in healthy donors. 60 Vbeta and 13 Jbeta primers were used in PCR. The repertoire was sequenced with immunoSEQ multiplex PCR; TCRdb's copy has only in-frame clones and lacks some. Of about 110,000 clones listed, just under 80% are singletons. Sequenced material: PBMCs. These receptors all come from a male donor in good health and CMV-seronegative.

This rearrangement joins TRBV7-2 to TRBJ2-1; 9 bases map to TRBD2. Trimming at V came to 5 bases and at J to 1 base, leaving 3 bases not matched to a gene. This CDR3 region has 15 residues. The germline CDR1 and CDR2 sequences are SGHTA and FQGNSA. The chain's CDR3 is CASSPSGGSYNEQFF. CDR3 coding DNA: TGTGCCAGCAGCCCGAGCGGGGGGTCCTACAATGAGCAGTTCTTC. Supplemented by reference TRBV7-2 and TRBJ2-1, the full variable domain reads GAGVSQSPSNKVTEKGKDVELRCDPISGHTALYWYRQSLGQGLEFLIYFQGNSAPDKSGLPSDRFSAERTGGSVSTLTIQRTQQEDSAVYLCASSPSGGSYNEQFFGPGTRLTVL.

Worth noting for this clone: The same CDR3 also results from other DNA sequences found in this sample. The V and J genes are TRBV5-1 and TRBJ1-5, with 10 nucleotides matching TRBD1. With V trimmed by 0 bases and J by 6 bases, 3 bases remained unmatched. This CDR3 is built from 15 residues. CDR1 and CDR2 from the germline V gene are SGHRS and YFSETQ. The CDR3 nucleotides read TGCGCCAGCAGCTTGGAAGGACAGGGGGGTCAGCCCCAGCATTTT. Its translation: CASSLEGQGGQPQHF.

This chain joins TRBV6-6 and TRBJ2-1; 7 bases map to TRBD2. The CDR3 is made up of 15 amino acids. The germline V gene has CDR1 MNHNY and CDR2 SVGAGI (reference sequence). Germline trimming cut 5 bases from V and 13 bases from J; bases unmatched to any gene: 17. The CDR3 here is CASSPDGTTKLRQFF. As DNA, the CDR3 is TGTGCCAGCAGTCCGGACGGGACTACCAAACTACGACAGTTCTTC.

The chain carries TRBV28 and TRBJ2-1; 9 bases fit TRBD2. Per the germline V gene, CDR1 is MDHEN and CDR2 is SYDVKM. The ends lost 4 bases at V and 4 bases at J; junction bases unmatched: 8. This CDR3 spans 16 amino acids. The CDR3 DNA reads TGTGCCAGCAGTTCTCCCGGGACTAGCAATTACAATGAGCAGTTCTTC. It yields the protein CASSSPGTSNYNEQFF.

This clone was detected a few times. The J gene is TRBJ2-2, the V gene TRBV6-6; no definite D call. In germline, CDR1 is MNHNY, CDR2 SVGAGI (reference sequence). V was shortened by 3 bases and J by 2 bases, with 10 bases between the two germline ends. The CDR3 runs 15 residues. The CDR3 DNA is TGTGCCAGCAGTTATCGGGTAGAAAACACCGGGGAGCTGTTTTTT. It encodes CASSYRVENTGELFF.

This chain connects TRBV10-3 to TRBJ2-5, with 7 bases lining up with TRBD1. Trimming removed 5 bases from V and 11 bases from J; junction bases left unmatched: 11. From germline, CDR1 is ENHRY and CDR2 SYGVKD. The CDR3 loop spans 13 amino acids. Here the CDR3 DNA reads TGTGCCATCAGTCCTGACAGGGTCGGGGAGCAGTACTTC. Translation: CAISPDRVGEQYF.

The chain recombines TRBV6-1 with TRBJ1-5; D may be TRBD1 (5 bases). Looked up from germline, CDR1 is MNHNS and CDR2 is SASEGT. The CDR3 covers 18 residues. The germline V and J ends were trimmed by 1 base and 5 bases, with 21 bases remaining between them. The CDR3 spells CASSEVWGVKGADQPQHF. In DNA, the CDR3 is TGTGCCAGCAGTGAAGTTTGGGGGGTTAAAGGGGCCGATCAGCCCCAGCATTTT.

CDR3 sequence (DNA): TGTGCCAGCAGCTTAAATAGCGGAGTAAGCACAGATACGCAGTATTTT. Translated, it gives CASSLNSGVSTDTQYF. The chain has TRBV7-3 and TRBJ2-3; a possible D gene is TRBD2 (6 bases). Per germline, CDR1 SGHTA and CDR2 FQGTGA. V was cut by 1 base and J by 0 bases, with 11 bases left in between. The CDR3 totals 16 residues.

This chain joins TRBV29-1 and TRBJ2-3; 8 nucleotides agree with TRBD2. The CDR3 runs 15 residues. CDR1 SQVTM and CDR2 ANQGSEA come from the germline V gene. The trim removed 4 bases at V and 2 bases at J, leaving 8 bases unmatched. CDR3 coding DNA: TGCAGCGTTGTACGGGGGGGGAGTGACACAGATACGCAGTATTTT. Protein: CSVVRGGSDTDTQYF.

In DNA, the CDR3 is TGTGCCAGCAGTCGTCCACAGGGGGCTCGCACTGAAGCTTTCTTT. Protein product: CASSRPQGARTEAFF. The chain combines TRBV6-5 with TRBJ1-1; 9 bases agree with TRBD1. This CDR3 spans 15 amino acids. J lost 4 bases, V lost 5 bases, and 8 bases had no gene match. Germline CDR1 reads MNHEY; CDR2 reads SVGAGI.

The rearrangement joins TRBV7-4 to TRBJ2-3, with 7 bases identical to TRBD2. Germline assignment: CDR1 SGHVT and CDR2 SQSDAQ. The CDR3 sequence is 16 residues long. The V and J ends lost 8 bases and 5 bases, in that order; junction bases with no gene match: 16. The CDR3 sequence is CASRTPGGREGDTQYF. The CDR3 bases are TGTGCCAGCCGCACACCGGGGGGACGGGAAGGAGATACGCAGTATTTT.

The V gene is TRBV7-8, the J gene TRBJ2-1; 9 nucleotides line up with TRBD2. Losses at the gene ends were 1 base for V and 8 bases for J; bases not matched to a gene: 9. In germline, CDR1 is SGHVS, CDR2 FQNEAQ. The CDR3 extends over 16 amino acids. The DNA of the CDR3 is TGTGCCAGCAGCTTAGGTAGCGGGAGAATTGGCGATGAGCAGTTCTTC. Protein: CASSLGSGRIGDEQFF.

V usage is TRBV30 and J usage is TRBJ1-5; D is undetermined. Germline loops: CDR1 GTSNPN, CDR2 SVGIG (reference sequence). The CDR3 extends over 15 amino acids. V lost 0 bases, J lost 3 bases, and 12 bases lay in between. The CDR3 loop reads CAWSVAGYANQPQHF. The CDR3, as DNA: TGTGCCTGGAGTGTCGCAGGATACGCCAATCAGCCCCAGCATTTT.

The rearrangement joins TRBV6-1 to TRBJ1-5; weak D call: TRBD1 (6 bases). V was trimmed by 4 bases and J by 6 bases, leaving 13 bases between them. CDR1 MNHNS and CDR2 SASEGT come from the germline V gene. This CDR3 comprises 14 residues. The CDR3 here is CASSGGGTGQPQHF. The CDR3 DNA reads TGTGCCAGCAGTGGTGGGGGCACCGGTCAGCCCCAGCATTTT.

This clone was counted a few times. The chain joins TRBV5-1 to TRBJ1-1, with 7 positions matching TRBD1. Per germline, CDR1 SGHRS and CDR2 YFSETQ. Trimming at V came to 5 bases and at J to 3 bases, leaving 7 bases not matched to a gene. This CDR3 comprises 14 residues. This chain's CDR3 is CASSWAGGDTEAFF. DNA of the CDR3: TGCGCCAGCAGTTGGGCAGGGGGTGACACTGAAGCTTTCTTT.

V usage is TRBV19 and J usage is TRBJ1-2; 9 bases line up with TRBD1. With V trimmed by 3 bases and J by 4 bases, 9 bases remained unmatched. The CDR3 is 16 residues long. Germline values: CDR1 LNHDA, CDR2 SQIVND (reference sequence). CDR3 amino acids: CASSIFGGQGSYGYTF. The DNA for the CDR3 is TGTGCCAGTAGTATCTTTGGGGGACAGGGAAGCTATGGCTACACCTTC.

Concerning this clone: A read error may account for a junction end that differs from germline. The chain joins TRBV7-9 to TRBJ2-5; D remains unclear. Germline V gene sequence: CDR1 SEHNR, CDR2 FQNEAQ (reference sequence). The CDR3 is made up of 12 amino acids. CDR3 loop: CSSSRYQETQYF. CDR3 nucleotides: TGTTCCAGCTCACGGTACCAAGAGACCCAGTACTTC.

V is TRBV4-1 and J is TRBJ2-7, with TRBD2 matching 11 bases. There are 21 residues in the CDR3. The ends lost 1 base at V and 1 base at J; junction bases unmatched: 18. The germline gives CDR1 MGHRA, CDR2 YSYEKL. The CDR3 spells CASSQGPGISGRASQSYEQYF. The DNA for the CDR3 is TGCGCCAGCAGCCAAGGCCCCGGAATTAGCGGGAGGGCCAGCCAATCCTACGAGCAGTACTTC.

V is TRBV2 and J is TRBJ2-1; 7 positions agree with TRBD1. Germline V gives CDR1 SNHLY, CDR2 FYNNEI. This CDR3 region has 12 residues. The V and J ends lost 8 bases and 8 bases, in that order; junction bases with no gene match: 6. As DNA, the CDR3 is TGTGCCAGCTTCTACAGGGGCGATGAGCAGTTCTTC. Residues: CASFYRGDEQFF.

The rearrangement uses TRBV11-2 and TRBJ1-2; TRBD1 aligns across 9 bases. With 5 bases clipped from V and 6 bases from J, the junction kept 13 bases outside the gene matches. The germline V gene has CDR1 SGHAT and CDR2 FQNNGV. The CDR3 is made up of 16 amino acids. The CDR3 bases are TGTGCCAGCAGCCAAATACCGGGACAGGGTCGTAATGGCTACACCTTC. This codes for CASSQIPGQGRNGYTF.

This clone was picked up a small number of times. V is TRBV6-1 and J is TRBJ1-4; tentative D call: TRBD1 (5 bases). This CDR3 has 13 residues. The V gene's germline CDR1 is MNHNS and CDR2 SASEGT. V gave up 4 bases and J gave up 7 bases, with 10 bases separating them. CDR3 DNA sequence: TGTGCCAGCAGTGTCCAGGGTGGTGAAAAACTGTTTTTT. It codes for CASSVQGGEKLFF.

This chain uses TRBV7-2 with TRBJ1-5; D unclear. The ends were cut back, 2 bases at V and 2 bases at J, with 10 bases in the middle. This CDR3 has 15 residues. Germline lookup yields CDR1 SGHTA and CDR2 FQGNSA. CDR3 sequence: CASSLSSRGNQPQHF. The CDR3 DNA reads as TGTGCCAGCAGCTTATCCTCGAGAGGCAATCAGCCCCAGCATTTT.

This clone was detected only once. CDR3 nucleotides: TGCAGCGTGAGGGGACTAGGCTTGGTCGAGCAGTACTTC. It translates to CSVRGLGLVEQYF. V and J are TRBV29-1 and TRBJ2-7, with 8 bases aligning to TRBD2. Trimming at V came to 6 bases and at J to 6 bases, leaving 10 bases not matched to a gene. The CDR3 covers 13 residues. Germline V lookup: CDR1 SQVTM, CDR2 ANQGSEA.